The 8 T cell receptor beta chains listed next were all sequenced from one sample in a study of blood T cell repertoires in COVID-19. Libraries were prepared by immunoSEQ multiplex PCR; TCRdb keeps only in-frame clonotypes and omits some of them. The sample includes 200,000 to 250,000 clones, 75% to 85% of them seen just once. Sequenced sample: peripheral blood. These receptors came from a human donor in a cohort sampled during active COVID-19.

CDR3: CASSPSGPETQYF. DNA for the CDR3: TGTGCCAGCAGCCCTAGCGGTCCGGAGACCCAGTACTTC. V and J are TRBV3-1 (or the pseudogene TRBV3-2) and TRBJ2-5; 7 bases agree with TRBD2. CDR3 length: 13 residues. V shed 4 bases, J shed 5 bases, and the junction held 4 bases outside the gene matches. CDR1 and CDR2 (germline): LGHDT, YNNKEL (reference sequence).

A few counts support this clone. Other nucleotide sequences in the sample specify the same CDR3. The CDR3 is CASSQGGTDTQYF. The CDR3 region has the DNA TGTGCCAGCAGCCAAGGCGGCACAGATACGCAGTATTTT. V gene TRBV3-1 (or the pseudogene TRBV3-2) combines with J gene TRBJ2-3; D call uncertain. CDR3 length: 13 amino acids. V lost 1 base and J 1 base, leaving 3 bases between the germline ends. Germline V CDR1 and CDR2: LGHDT, YNNKEL (reference sequence).

The sample holds many counts of this clone. The chain uses TRBV7-9 and TRBJ2-7; 7 positions match TRBD2. Germline V gene sequence: CDR1 SEHNR, CDR2 FQNEAQ (reference sequence). The CDR3 runs to 16 residues. V was clipped by 5 bases and J by 2 bases; unmatched bases: 12. In DNA, the CDR3 is TGTGCCAGCAGCATGCCTGCGAGGAGCGGGGCCTACGAGCAGTACTTC. Translation gives CASSMPARSGAYEQYF.

The gene calls are TRBV5-1 and TRBJ1-2; 10 bases line up with TRBD1. V trimming: 4 bases; J trimming: 8 bases; junction bases outside the gene matches: 5. The germline gives CDR1 SGHRS, CDR2 YFSETQ. This CDR3 contains 13 residues. In nucleotides, the CDR3 is TGCGCCAGCAGCCGGGGGACAGGGGAAGGCTACACCTTC. Translating gives CASSRGTGEGYTF.

Comments on this clone: This same CDR3 is encoded by further DNA sequences in the sample. The chain combines TRBV18 with TRBJ2-7, with a possible D match to TRBD2 (6 bases). V was trimmed by 1 base and J by 4 bases, leaving 17 bases between them. CDR1 is KGHSH, CDR2 LQKENI, per germline. The CDR3 totals 16 residues. DNA of the CDR3: TGTGCCAGCTCACCACGGGTCGGGAGCGGCGAGTACGAGCAGTACTTC. It codes for CASSPRVGSGEYEQYF.

The chain employs TRBV5-1 and TRBJ1-4; no reliable D call. CDR3 length equals 13 residues. Trimming took 5 bases from V and 8 from J, leaving 13 bases between them. CDR1 and CDR2 from the germline V gene are SGHRS and YFSETQ. CDR3 residues: CASSPEGGEKLFF. The CDR3 DNA sequence: TGCGCCAGCAGTCCCGAGGGCGGCGAAAAACTGTTTTTT. The full variable domain, completed using reference TRBV5-1 and TRBJ1-4, is KAGVTQTPRYLIKTRGQQVTLSCSPISGHRSVSWYQQTPGQGLQFLFEYFSETQRNKGNFPGRFSGRQFSNSRSEMNVSTLELGDSALYLCASSPEGGEKLFFGSGTQLSVL.

A remark on this clone: At one of its ends the junction is not consistent with the germline gene, which may arise from a read error. J is TRBJ1-4 and V is TRBV29-1; D may be TRBD1 (6 bases). The CDR3 is 15 amino acids. Germline V CDR1 and CDR2: SQVTM, ANQGSEA. The CDR3 here is CSVEGTILGREKLFF. For the CDR3, the DNA is TGCAGCGTCGAAGGGACAATCCTAGGTCGTGAAAAACTGTTTTTT.

This chain connects TRBV11-2 to TRBJ1-1, with 8 bases identical to TRBD1. Germline values: CDR1 SGHAT, CDR2 FQNNGV. V lost 1 base and J lost 1; bases outside the gene matches: 2. This CDR3 contains 15 residues. DNA for the CDR3: TGTGCCAGCAGCTTAGGGACAGGGACGAACACTGAAGCTTTCTTT. Its translation: CASSLGTGTNTEAFF. Full variable domain (missing parts from reference TRBV11-2 and TRBJ1-1): EAGVAQSPRYKIIEKRQSVAFWCNPISGHATLYWYQQILGQGPKLLIQFQNNGVVDDSQLPKDRFSAERLKGVDSTLKIQPAKLEDSAVYLCASSLGTGTNTEAFFGQGTRLTVV.